This record covers a single T cell receptor (beta chain). These data belong to a study of blood T cell repertoires in COVID-19. The overall study: Italy, Spain and the United States were the sources of the convalescent and acute COVID-19 samples. In each case, the material was cDNA or gDNA derived from T cells, B-cell-depleted T cells, or PBMCs.

Trimming cost V 8 bases and J 3 bases, with 19 bases left between them. Per the germline V gene, CDR1 is MNHEY and CDR2 is SVGAGI. The CDR3 runs to 15 residues. Everyone who took part was roughly 18 to 95 years old, and they came from roughly 25 US areas. All recovered Cohort 3 donors got two negative PCRs, got clearance, or saw symptom resolution. The method was immunoSEQ multiplex PCR; TCRdb's version includes in-frame clones alone and lacks a portion of them. Altogether over 200,000 clones are present, 85% being singletons, with the ten largest covering 18%. Sequencing was carried out using PBMCs or T cells enriched from blood (not recorded which). The gene calls are TRBV6-5 and TRBJ1-1; D gene unclear. The receptor's source is a man aged 35-49 years who had recovered from COVID-19. The CDR3 reads CASGRPREVDTEAFF. The CDR3 DNA sequence: TGTGCCAGCGGCCGCCCAAGGGAGGTCGACACTGAAGCTTTCTTT.